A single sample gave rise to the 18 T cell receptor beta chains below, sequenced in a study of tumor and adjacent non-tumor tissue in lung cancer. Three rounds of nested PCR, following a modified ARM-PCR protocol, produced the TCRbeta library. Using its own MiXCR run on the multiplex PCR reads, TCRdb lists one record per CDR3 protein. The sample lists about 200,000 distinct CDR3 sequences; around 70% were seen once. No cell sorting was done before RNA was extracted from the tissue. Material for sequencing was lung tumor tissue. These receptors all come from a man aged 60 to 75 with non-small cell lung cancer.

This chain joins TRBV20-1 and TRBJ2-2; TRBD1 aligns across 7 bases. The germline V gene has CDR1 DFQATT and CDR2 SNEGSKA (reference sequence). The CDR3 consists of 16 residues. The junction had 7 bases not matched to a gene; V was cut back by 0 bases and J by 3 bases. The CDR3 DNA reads TGCAGTGCTAGAGATATGAACAGGGGAGACACCGGGGAGCTGTTTTTT. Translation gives CSARDMNRGDTGELFF.

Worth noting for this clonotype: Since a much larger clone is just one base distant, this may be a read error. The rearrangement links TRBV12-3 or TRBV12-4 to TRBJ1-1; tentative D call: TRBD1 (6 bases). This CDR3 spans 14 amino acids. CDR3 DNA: TGTACCAGCAGCCTAGCCTCAGGGGTCACTGAAGCTTTCTTT. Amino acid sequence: CTSSLASGVTEAFF.

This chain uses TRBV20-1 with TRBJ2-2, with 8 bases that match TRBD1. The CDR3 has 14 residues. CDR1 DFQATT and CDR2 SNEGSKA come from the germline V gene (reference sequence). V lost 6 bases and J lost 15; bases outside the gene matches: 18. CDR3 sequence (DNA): TGCAGTGCCCTACGGACAGGGATCACCGGCGAGTTGTTTTTT. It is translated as CSALRTGITGELFF.

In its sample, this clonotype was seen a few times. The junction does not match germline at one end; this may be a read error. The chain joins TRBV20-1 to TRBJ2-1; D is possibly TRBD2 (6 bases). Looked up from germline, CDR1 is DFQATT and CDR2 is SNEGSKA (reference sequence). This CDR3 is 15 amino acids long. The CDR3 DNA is TGCAGTGTTAGAGAAACTAGCTGTGTAGCCAATGAGCAGTTCTTC. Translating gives CSVRETSCVANEQFF.

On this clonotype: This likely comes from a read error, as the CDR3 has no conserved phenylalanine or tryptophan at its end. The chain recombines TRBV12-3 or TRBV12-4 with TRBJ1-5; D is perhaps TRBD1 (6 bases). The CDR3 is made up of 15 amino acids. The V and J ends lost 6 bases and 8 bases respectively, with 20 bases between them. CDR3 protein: CASSPGTPINEPQHY. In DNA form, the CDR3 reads TGTGCCAGCAGCCCTGGGACACCGATTAATGAGCCCCAGCATTAT.

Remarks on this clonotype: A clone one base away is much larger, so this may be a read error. The CDR3 nucleotides are TGCAGTGCTAGAGATGGGGGAGCCGGCTACACCTTC. It codes for CSARDGGAGYTF. This chain joins TRBV20-1 and TRBJ1-2; weak D call: TRBD1 (5 bases). The CDR3 runs 12 residues. Germline V CDR1 and CDR2: DFQATT, SNEGSKA (reference sequence). V gave up 0 bases and J gave up 8 bases, with 10 bases separating them.

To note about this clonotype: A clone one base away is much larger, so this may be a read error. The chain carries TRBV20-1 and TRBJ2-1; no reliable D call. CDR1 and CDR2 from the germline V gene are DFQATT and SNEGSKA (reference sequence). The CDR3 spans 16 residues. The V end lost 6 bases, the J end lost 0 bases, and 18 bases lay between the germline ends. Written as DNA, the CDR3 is TGCAGTGCCCCCATAAGGGCGCCGAGCTCCTACAATGAGCAGTTCTTC. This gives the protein CSAPIRAPSSYNEQFF.

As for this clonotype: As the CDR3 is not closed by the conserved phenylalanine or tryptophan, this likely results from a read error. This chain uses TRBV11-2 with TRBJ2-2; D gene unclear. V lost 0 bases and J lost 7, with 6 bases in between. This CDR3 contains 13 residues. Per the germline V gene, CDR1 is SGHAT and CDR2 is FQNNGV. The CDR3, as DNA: TGTGCCAGCAGCTTAGAAAATAACGGGGAGCTGTTTGTT. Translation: CASSLENNGELFV.

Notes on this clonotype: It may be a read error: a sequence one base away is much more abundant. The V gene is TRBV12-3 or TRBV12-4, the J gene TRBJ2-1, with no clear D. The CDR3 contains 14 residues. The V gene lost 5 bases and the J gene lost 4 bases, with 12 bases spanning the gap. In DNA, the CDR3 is TGTGCCAGCAGTATAGTGGAGAGTTACAATGAGCAGTTCTTC. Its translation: CASSIVESYNEQFF.

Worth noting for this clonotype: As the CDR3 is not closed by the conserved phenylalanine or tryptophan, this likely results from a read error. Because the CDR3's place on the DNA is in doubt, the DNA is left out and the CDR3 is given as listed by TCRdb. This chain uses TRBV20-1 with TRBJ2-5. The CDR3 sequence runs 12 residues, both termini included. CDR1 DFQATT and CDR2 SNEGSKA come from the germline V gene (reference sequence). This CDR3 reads CSASEWVETQYL.

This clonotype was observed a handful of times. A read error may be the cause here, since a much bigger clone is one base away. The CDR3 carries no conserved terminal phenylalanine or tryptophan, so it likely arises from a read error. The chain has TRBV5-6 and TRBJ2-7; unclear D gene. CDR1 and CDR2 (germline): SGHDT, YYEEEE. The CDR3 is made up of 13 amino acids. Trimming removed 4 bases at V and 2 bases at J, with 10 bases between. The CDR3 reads CASSPGPPYEQYL. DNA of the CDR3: TGTGCCAGCAGCCCCGGACCGCCCTACGAGCAGTACTTA.

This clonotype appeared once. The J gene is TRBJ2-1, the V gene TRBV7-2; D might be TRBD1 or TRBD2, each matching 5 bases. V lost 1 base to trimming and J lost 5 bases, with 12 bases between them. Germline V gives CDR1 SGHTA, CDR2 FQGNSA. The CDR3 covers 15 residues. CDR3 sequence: CASSLEGTVHNEQFF. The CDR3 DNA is TGTGCCAGCAGCTTAGAGGGGACCGTCCACAATGAGCAGTTCTTC.

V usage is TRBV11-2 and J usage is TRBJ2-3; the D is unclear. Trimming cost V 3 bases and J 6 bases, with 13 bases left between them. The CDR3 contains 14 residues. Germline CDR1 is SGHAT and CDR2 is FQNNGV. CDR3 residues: CASSLISFDDTQYF. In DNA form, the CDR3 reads TGTGCCAGCAGCTTGATTAGTTTCGACGATACGCAGTATTTT.

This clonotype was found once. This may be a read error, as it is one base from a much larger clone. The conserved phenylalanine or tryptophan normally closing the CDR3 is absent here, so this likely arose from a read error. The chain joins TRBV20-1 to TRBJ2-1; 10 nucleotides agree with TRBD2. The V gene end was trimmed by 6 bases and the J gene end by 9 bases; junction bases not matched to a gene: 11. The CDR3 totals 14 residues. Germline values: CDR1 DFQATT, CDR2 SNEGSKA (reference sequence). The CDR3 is CSAPPAGGPSEQFI. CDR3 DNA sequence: TGCAGTGCACCGCCAGCGGGAGGGCCTAGTGAGCAGTTCATC.

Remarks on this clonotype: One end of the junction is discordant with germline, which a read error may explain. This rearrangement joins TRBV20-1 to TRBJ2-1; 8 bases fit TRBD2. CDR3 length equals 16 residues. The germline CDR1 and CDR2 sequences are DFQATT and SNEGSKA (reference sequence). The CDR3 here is CGASDPGGGPTVVQFF. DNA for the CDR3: TGCGGTGCTAGTGATCCGGGGGGGGGCCCCACCGTAGTGCAGTTCTTC.

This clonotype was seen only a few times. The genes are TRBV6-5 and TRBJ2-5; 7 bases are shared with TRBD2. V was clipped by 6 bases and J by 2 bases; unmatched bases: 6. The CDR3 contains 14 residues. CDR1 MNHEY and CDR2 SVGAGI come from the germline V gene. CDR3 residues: CASSRGVGQETQYF. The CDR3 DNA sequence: TGTGCCAGCAGCCGGGGGGTGGGGCAAGAGACCCAGTACTTC.

This CDR3 reads CSVSPDSDTDTQYF. CDR3 DNA: TGCAGTGTTAGCCCGGATTCAGACACAGATACGCAGTATTTT. This sequence joins TRBV20-1 and TRBJ2-3, with D uncertain. This CDR3 region has 14 residues. V lost 7 bases and J lost 2, with 16 bases in between. Germline loops: CDR1 DFQATT, CDR2 SNEGSKA (reference sequence).

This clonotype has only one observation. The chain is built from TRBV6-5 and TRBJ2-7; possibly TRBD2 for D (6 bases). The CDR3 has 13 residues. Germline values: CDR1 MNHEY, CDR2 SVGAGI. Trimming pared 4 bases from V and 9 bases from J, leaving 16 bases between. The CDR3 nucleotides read TGTGCCAGCAGTTTCCCGGGACTTCCGTGGCAGTACTTC. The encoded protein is CASSFPGLPWQYF.